Shown below are 7 T cell receptor beta chains from a single sample sequenced in a study of shared clonotypes between healthy human individuals. It was CD45RO-negative cells, positively selected for CCR7, that made up naive CD8 cells, with terminally differentiated effector memory CD45RA+ cells excluded. Some clones are missing from TCRdb's copy, which holds only in-frame ones; the method was immunoSEQ multiplex PCR. The sample lists 2 million to 2.5 million clones; around 96% were seen once. Sequenced: naive CD8+ T cells sorted from blood. The receptors were sampled from a man aged 18-30 years in good health.

The rearrangement links TRBV6-6 to TRBJ1-1; 7 bases fit TRBD1. V gave up 5 bases and J gave up 6 bases; unmatched junction bases: 9. CDR1 is MNHNY, CDR2 SVGAGI, per germline (reference sequence). The CDR3 consists of 14 residues. The CDR3 loop reads CASSDDRDLPEAFF. CDR3 nucleotide sequence: TGTGCCAGCAGTGACGACAGGGATTTACCTGAAGCTTTCTTT.

This chain joins TRBV7-9 and TRBJ1-4; D gene uncertain. Germline V lookup: CDR1 SEHNR, CDR2 FQNEAQ (reference sequence). V was pared by 2 bases and J by 6 bases, with 10 bases between. The CDR3 is made up of 14 amino acids. CDR3 sequence: CASSLTFGHEKLFF. The CDR3 region has the DNA TGTGCCAGCAGCTTAACTTTCGGGCATGAAAAACTGTTTTTT.

This sequence joins TRBV27 and TRBJ2-5; 8 nucleotides match TRBD1. With V trimmed by 4 bases and J by 5 bases, 9 bases remained unmatched. Germline V gives CDR1 MNHEY, CDR2 SMNVEV (reference sequence). The CDR3 is 15 amino acids. As DNA, the CDR3 is TGTGCCAGCAGTTACTCCAGGGGGCTTGGGGAGACCCAGTACTTC. It codes for CASSYSRGLGETQYF.

The chain joins TRBV5-4 to TRBJ1-5; unclear D gene. The CDR3 contains 14 residues. Trimming took off 0 bases at V and 2 bases at J, with 6 bases between the two ends. The germline V gene has CDR1 SGHNT and CDR2 YYREEE (reference sequence). The CDR3 protein is CASSLEGGNQPQHF. The CDR3 DNA reads TGTGCCAGCAGCTTGGAGGGCGGCAATCAGCCCCAGCATTTT.

As regards this clone: This CDR3 is also generated by other DNA sequences in the sample. V gene TRBV6-5 combines with J gene TRBJ2-1; 10 bases are shared with TRBD2. This CDR3 is 15 amino acids long. From germline, CDR1 is MNHEY and CDR2 SVGAGI. Germline trimming cut 0 bases from V and 4 bases from J; bases unmatched to any gene: 0. This CDR3 reads CASSYSLAGYNEQFF. The CDR3 region has the DNA TGTGCCAGCAGTTACTCACTAGCGGGATACAATGAGCAGTTCTTC.

The V call is TRBV30, the J call TRBJ2-3, with 7 bases fitting TRBD2. Germline loops: CDR1 GTSNPN, CDR2 SVGIG (reference sequence). The CDR3 covers 14 residues. The J segment lost 0 bases and the V segment lost 1 base, leaving 1 base of the junction unmatched. The DNA for the CDR3 is TGTGCCTGGAGTGGCGGGGGTAGCACAGATACGCAGTATTTT. Protein product: CAWSGGGSTDTQYF.

In regard to this clone: Other DNA sequences in this specimen translate into the identical CDR3. The DNA for the CDR3 is TGTGCCAGCAGCTCGGCATCGTACGAGCAGTACTTC. Residues: CASSSASYEQYF. The chain is built from TRBV13 and TRBJ2-7; D not resolved. Germline-derived CDR1 and CDR2 are PRHDT and FYEKMQ (reference sequence). V lost 4 bases and J lost 4, with 8 bases in between. The CDR3 contains 12 residues.